What follows are 3 T cell receptor beta chains derived from one specimen sequenced in a study of cytomegalovirus exposure and HLA in healthy donors. Both 60 Vbeta primers and 13 Jbeta primers went into the PCR. Assay used: immunoSEQ multiplex PCR; TCRdb lists only in-frame clones, some missing. Here the sample spans 140,000 to 150,000 clones, about 82% being singletons. Sequencing was performed on PBMCs. The receptors shown here come from a male donor in good health and CMV-seronegative.

Note on this clone: A junction end diverges from the germline sequence, so it may reflect a read error. This rearrangement joins TRBV7-9 to TRBJ2-7; TRBD2 might be the D (5 bases). In germline, CDR1 is SEHNR, CDR2 FQNEAQ (reference sequence). The CDR3 sequence is 12 residues long. The CDR3 bases are TGTTCCAGCAGCATAACTAGGTACGAGCAGTACTTC. Its protein product is CSSSITRYEQYF.

This chain uses TRBV9 with TRBJ2-1; 10 bases map to TRBD2. The V and J ends lost 3 bases and 2 bases, in that order; junction bases with no gene match: 8. The CDR3 length is 17 residues. Germline lookup yields CDR1 SGDLS and CDR2 YYNGEE. CDR3 DNA sequence: TGTGCCAGCAGCGCCACCCCTAGCGGGAGTACCTACAATGAGCAGTTCTTC. Its protein is CASSATPSGSTYNEQFF.

The DNA for the CDR3 is TGTGCCAGCAGCTTGGTAGGAGGGCAGGCTGGGGCGGATACGCAGTATTTT. This translates into CASSLVGGQAGADTQYF. The gene calls are TRBV5-6 and TRBJ2-3, with D maybe TRBD2 (6 bases). CDR1 SGHDT and CDR2 YYEEEE come from the germline V gene. Trimming left V 0 bases short and J 6 bases short, with 20 bases between. The CDR3 totals 17 residues.